This T cell receptor (beta chain) was profiled in a study of T-cell reconstitution after alpha-beta-depleted transplantation in children. In this sample, this clonotype turned up many times. There are 13 residues in the CDR3. In germline, CDR1 is SQVTM, CDR2 ANQGSEA. V lost 3 bases and J lost 0; bases outside the gene matches: 1. Unique molecular identifiers were incorporated when the TCRbeta library was constructed. One entry per CDR3 protein results from TCRdb running MiXCR on the PCR reads. Of some 240,000 distinct CDR3 sequences in the sample, 12% were seen once. The specimen was PBMCs from the stem cell graft donor, collected from the stem cell graft. The origin of this receptor is a human donor who donated a stem cell graft to a child with acute lymphoblastic leukemia. The chain has TRBV29-1 and TRBJ2-7; 8 positions match TRBD1. CDR3 in amino acids: CSVETGASYEQYF. In DNA form, the CDR3 reads TGCAGCGTTGAGACAGGGGCCTCCTACGAGCAGTACTTC.